The rows below give T cell receptor beta chains drawn from one sample of a study of cytomegalovirus exposure and HLA in healthy donors. The assay was immunoSEQ multiplex PCR, and TCRdb's table has in-frame clones only and misses some. The data show 100,000 or so clones, with 70% to 85% seen just once and 2.1% held by the top ten. The sample consisted of PBMCs. The receptors stem from a man younger than 30 in good health and CMV-seronegative. The CDR3 runs from the conserved cysteine through the conserved F or W. The D gene is left open where the match is weak. Clone size, where shown, is once, few, many, or a class for clones that have expanded.

abundance: .; j_gene: TRBJ1-5; d_gene: .; v_gene: TRBV28; CDR3aa: CASRKSRGMEQPQHF; CDR3nt: TGTGCCAGCAGGAAGAGCAGGGGTATGGAGCAGCCCCAGCATTTT
abundance: .; j_gene: TRBJ1-1; d_gene: .; v_gene: TRBV2; CDR3aa: CASTQGSSNTEAFF; CDR3nt: TGTGCCAGCACACAGGGCAGTTCGAACACTGAAGCTTTCTTT
abundance: .; j_gene: TRBJ2-1; d_gene: TRBD2; v_gene: TRBV9; CDR3aa: CASSVETAGGTLHEQFF; CDR3nt: TGTGCCAGCAGCGTGGAGACAGCGGGAGGCACGCTTCATGAGCAGTTCTTC
abundance: once; j_gene: TRBJ1-1; d_gene: TRBD1; v_gene: TRBV9; CDR3aa: CASSETGVAEAFF; CDR3nt: TGTGCCAGCAGCGAGACAGGGGTAGCTGAAGCTTTCTTT
abundance: .; j_gene: TRBJ1-6; d_gene: .; v_gene: TRBV30; CDR3aa: CACSRGAGSPLHF; CDR3nt: TGTGCCTGTTCCCGGGGTGCAGGTTCACCCCTCCACTTT
abundance: .; j_gene: TRBJ1-1; d_gene: .; v_gene: TRBV4-2; CDR3aa: CASSRGRGRNTEAFF; CDR3nt: TGTGCCAGCAGCCGCGGCCGGGGAAGGAACACTGAAGCTTTCTTT
abundance: .; j_gene: TRBJ2-7; d_gene: TRBD1; v_gene: TRBV5-4; CDR3aa: CASSRGGGQGYEQYF; CDR3nt: TGTGCCAGCAGCAGGGGAGGGGGACAGGGTTACGAGCAGTACTTC
abundance: .; j_gene: TRBJ2-7; d_gene: .; v_gene: TRBV6-5; CDR3aa: CASSYEASPVSEQYF; CDR3nt: TGTGCCAGCAGTTACGAGGCCTCCCCTGTAAGTGAGCAGTACTTC
abundance: .; j_gene: TRBJ2-3; d_gene: .; v_gene: TRBV6-5; CDR3aa: CASSYSALAKRYTQYF; CDR3nt: TGTGCCAGCAGTTACTCTGCTCTAGCGAAAAGATATACGCAGTATTTT
abundance: .; j_gene: TRBJ2-7; d_gene: .; v_gene: TRBV5-4; CDR3aa: CASSLGQNYEQYF; CDR3nt: TGTGCCAGCAGCTTGGGCCAGAACTACGAGCAGTACTTC
abundance: once; j_gene: TRBJ2-1; d_gene: .; v_gene: TRBV6-5; CDR3aa: CASKGAGSYNEQFF; CDR3nt: TGTGCCAGCAAGGGTGCGGGCTCCTACAATGAGCAGTTCTTC
abundance: .; j_gene: TRBJ2-7; d_gene: .; v_gene: TRBV9; CDR3aa: CASSAVGREQYF; CDR3nt: TGTGCCAGCAGCGCTGTGGGGAGGGAGCAGTACTTC
abundance: .; j_gene: TRBJ1-6; d_gene: TRBD1; v_gene: TRBV28; CDR3aa: CASSLRQGAALHF; CDR3nt: TGTGCCAGCAGTTTGCGGCAGGGGGCCGCCCTCCACTTT
abundance: .; j_gene: TRBJ2-7; d_gene: TRBD2; v_gene: TRBV7-2; CDR3aa: CASSSPRSGGLLEQYF; CDR3nt: TGTGCCAGCAGCTCTCCCCGAAGCGGGGGCCTCCTCGAGCAGTACTTC
abundance: few; j_gene: TRBJ2-5; d_gene: TRBD2; v_gene: TRBV19; CDR3aa: CASSIQAGGETQYF; CDR3nt: TGTGCCAGTAGTATCCAAGCGGGAGGTGAGACCCAGTACTTC
abundance: once; j_gene: TRBJ2-1; d_gene: TRBD2; v_gene: TRBV5-1; CDR3aa: CASSLMGGLAGDPAYNEQFF; CDR3nt: TGCGCCAGCAGCTTGATGGGCGGGCTAGCGGGAGATCCAGCCTACAATGAGCAGTTCTTC
abundance: .; j_gene: TRBJ2-2; d_gene: TRBD2; v_gene: TRBV2; CDR3aa: CASSEGLAGAGELFF; CDR3nt: TGTGCCAGCAGTGAAGGCTTAGCGGGAGCCGGGGAGCTGTTTTTT
abundance: once; j_gene: TRBJ2-1; d_gene: .; v_gene: TRBV29-1; CDR3aa: CSVDPTGNEQFF; CDR3nt: TGCAGCGTTGATCCCACCGGCAATGAGCAGTTCTTC
abundance: .; j_gene: TRBJ1-4; d_gene: TRBD1; v_gene: TRBV30; CDR3aa: CAWSVRLWDRERATNEKLFF; CDR3nt: TGTGCCTGGAGTGTGAGACTTTGGGACAGGGAACGAGCAACTAATGAAAAACTGTTTTTT
abundance: .; j_gene: TRBJ1-5; d_gene: TRBD1; v_gene: TRBV4-3; CDR3aa: CASSQTGEFGQPQHF; CDR3nt: TGCGCCAGCAGCCAAACAGGGGAGTTTGGTCAGCCCCAGCATTTT
abundance: .; j_gene: TRBJ2-3; d_gene: TRBD2; v_gene: TRBV5-4; CDR3aa: CASSSGLAGGEDTQYF; CDR3nt: TGTGCCAGCAGTTCCGGACTAGCGGGAGGGGAGGATACGCAGTATTTT
abundance: .; j_gene: TRBJ1-5; d_gene: .; v_gene: TRBV5-1; CDR3aa: CASARDGGGQPQHF; CDR3nt: TGCGCCAGCGCTCGGGACGGCGGAGGGCAGCCCCAGCATTTT
abundance: .; j_gene: TRBJ2-7; d_gene: .; v_gene: TRBV4-2; CDR3aa: CASSQEVSGYEQYF; CDR3nt: TGTGCCAGCAGCCAAGAGGTTAGCGGTTACGAGCAGTACTTC
abundance: .; j_gene: TRBJ1-1; d_gene: .; v_gene: TRBV19; CDR3aa: CASSIDRVTEAFF; CDR3nt: TGTGCCAGTAGTATAGACAGGGTTACTGAAGCTTTCTTT
abundance: once; j_gene: TRBJ2-5; d_gene: TRBD1; v_gene: TRBV7-9; CDR3aa: CASSPTGGPQETQYF; CDR3nt: TGTGCCAGCAGCCCGACAGGGGGCCCACAAGAGACCCAGTACTTC
abundance: .; j_gene: TRBJ1-1; d_gene: .; v_gene: TRBV2; CDR3aa: CASTADLNTEAFF; CDR3nt: TGTGCCAGCACTGCGGACTTGAACACTGAAGCTTTCTTT
abundance: .; j_gene: TRBJ2-2; d_gene: TRBD1; v_gene: TRBV30; CDR3aa: CARNESQGQGETGELFF; CDR3nt: TGTGCCAGGAACGAATCCCAGGGGCAGGGGGAAACCGGGGAGCTGTTTTTT
abundance: .; j_gene: TRBJ1-2; d_gene: TRBD1; v_gene: TRBV4-3; CDR3aa: CASSQEDRGDYGYTF; CDR3nt: TGCGCCAGCAGCCAGGAAGACAGGGGGGACTATGGCTACACCTTC
abundance: .; j_gene: TRBJ1-1; d_gene: .; v_gene: TRBV5-1; CDR3aa: CASSLRQGLDTEAFF; CDR3nt: TGCGCCAGCAGCTTGAGGCAGGGTTTGGACACTGAAGCTTTCTTT
abundance: once; j_gene: TRBJ2-7; d_gene: .; v_gene: TRBV5-5; CDR3aa: CASSLGQGRTNEQYF; CDR3nt: TGTGCCAGCAGCTTGGGGCAGGGTCGCACGAACGAGCAGTACTTC
abundance: .; j_gene: TRBJ1-2; d_gene: .; v_gene: TRBV4-3; CDR3aa: CASSQERTRVGSYGYTF; CDR3nt: TGCGCCAGCAGCCAAGAGCGCACCAGGGTCGGAAGCTATGGCTACACCTTC
abundance: .; j_gene: TRBJ1-4; d_gene: .; v_gene: TRBV9; CDR3aa: CASSLTGNNEKLFF; CDR3nt: TGTGCCAGCAGCCTGACAGGAAACAATGAAAAACTGTTTTTT
abundance: few; j_gene: TRBJ2-2; d_gene: .; v_gene: TRBV11-1; CDR3aa: CASSLLSGSGELFF; CDR3nt: TGTGCCAGCAGCTTACTTTCCGGTAGCGGGGAGCTGTTTTTT
abundance: .; j_gene: TRBJ2-7; d_gene: .; v_gene: TRBV19; CDR3aa: CASSIQGSYEQYF; CDR3nt: TGTGCCAGTAGTATTCAGGGGTCCTACGAGCAGTACTTC
abundance: .; j_gene: TRBJ1-1; d_gene: .; v_gene: TRBV18; CDR3aa: CASSPSVNTEAFF; CDR3nt: TGTGCCAGCTCACCCTCGGTCAACACTGAAGCTTTCTTT
abundance: .; j_gene: TRBJ2-1; d_gene: TRBD1; v_gene: TRBV6-5; CDR3aa: CASSPGQGGQFF; CDR3nt: TGTGCCAGCAGCCCCGGACAGGGTGGGCAGTTCTTC
abundance: .; j_gene: TRBJ2-5; d_gene: .; v_gene: TRBV28; CDR3aa: CASQRVLQETQYF; CDR3nt: TGTGCCAGTCAGAGGGTGCTCCAAGAGACCCAGTACTTC
abundance: .; j_gene: TRBJ1-2; d_gene: .; v_gene: TRBV7-9; CDR3aa: CASSDWDRRDTF; CDR3nt: TGTGCCAGCAGCGATTGGGACCGGAGGGACACCTTC
abundance: .; j_gene: TRBJ2-1; d_gene: .; v_gene: TRBV19; CDR3aa: CASSMTFHNEQFF; CDR3nt: TGTGCCAGTAGTATGACTTTTCACAATGAGCAGTTCTTC
abundance: .; j_gene: TRBJ2-1; d_gene: .; v_gene: TRBV5-6; CDR3aa: CASSFAAPNEQFF; CDR3nt: TGTGCCAGCAGCTTCGCAGCGCCCAATGAGCAGTTCTTC